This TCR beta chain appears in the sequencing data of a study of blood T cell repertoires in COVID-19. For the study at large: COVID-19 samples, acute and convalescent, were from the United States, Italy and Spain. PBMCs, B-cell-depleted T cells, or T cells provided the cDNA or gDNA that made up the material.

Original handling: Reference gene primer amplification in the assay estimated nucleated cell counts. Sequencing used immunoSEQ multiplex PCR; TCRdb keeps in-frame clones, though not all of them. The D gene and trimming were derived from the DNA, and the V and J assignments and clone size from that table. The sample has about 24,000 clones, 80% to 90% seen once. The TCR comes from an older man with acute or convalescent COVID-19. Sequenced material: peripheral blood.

CDR3 sequence (DNA): TGTGCCACCAGTGAGATGACAGGGAGGAGGGGCGGGGAGCTGTTTTTT. Encoded protein: CATSEMTGRRGGELFF. This chain uses TRBV24-1 with TRBJ2-2; D might be TRBD1 (7 bases). The length of the CDR3 is 16 residues. Germline V gene sequence: CDR1 KGHDR, CDR2 SFDVKD. Trimming stripped 4 bases from V and 7 bases from J, with 18 bases between.